This TCR beta chain comes out of a study of T cells in Graves' hyperthyroidism and ophthalmopathy. Study in general: The authors collected peripheral blood at initial diagnosis, before any treatment.

Amplification yielded TCR beta CDR3 regions, with RNA transcripts as the source. A first-round RT-PCR of the TCR CDR3 used the HTBI primer set. TCRdb fed the multiplex PCR reads into MiXCR, producing one record per CDR3 protein. The sample shows roughly 420,000 distinct CDR3 sequences, around 15% of them seen only once. The germline V gene encodes CDR1 LGHDT and CDR2 YNNKEL (reference sequence). With V trimmed by 0 bases and J by 6 bases, 2 bases remained unmatched. This CDR3 is built from 16 residues. For the diagnoses, clinical symptoms, serum thyroxine and TRAb, thyroid ultrasound and orbital computed tomography were used.

The sample consisted of blood. V gene TRBV3-1 combines with J gene TRBJ1-6, with 10 nucleotides matching TRBD1. The receptor's source is a woman between 18 and 29 years old with Graves' hyperthyroidism. This CDR3 is CASSQETGGSNSPLHF. DNA of the CDR3: TGTGCCAGCAGCCAAGAGACAGGGGGCTCTAATTCACCCCTCCACTTT.